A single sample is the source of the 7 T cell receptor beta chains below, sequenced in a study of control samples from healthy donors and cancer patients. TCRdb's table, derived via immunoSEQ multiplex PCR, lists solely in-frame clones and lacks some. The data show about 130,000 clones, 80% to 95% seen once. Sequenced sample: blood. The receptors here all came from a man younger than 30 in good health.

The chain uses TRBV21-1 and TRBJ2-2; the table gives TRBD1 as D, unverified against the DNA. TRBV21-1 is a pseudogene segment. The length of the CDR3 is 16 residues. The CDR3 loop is CASSNSGTGYTGELFF. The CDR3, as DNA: TGTGCCAGCAGCAATTCCGGGACAGGTTACACCGGGGAGCTGTTTTTT.

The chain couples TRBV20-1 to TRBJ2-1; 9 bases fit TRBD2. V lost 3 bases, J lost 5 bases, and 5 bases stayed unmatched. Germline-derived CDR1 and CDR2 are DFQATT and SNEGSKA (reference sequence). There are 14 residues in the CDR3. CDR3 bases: TGCAGTGCTAGTTGGCGGGGGGGCAACAATGAGCAGTTCTTC. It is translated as CSASWRGGNNEQFF.

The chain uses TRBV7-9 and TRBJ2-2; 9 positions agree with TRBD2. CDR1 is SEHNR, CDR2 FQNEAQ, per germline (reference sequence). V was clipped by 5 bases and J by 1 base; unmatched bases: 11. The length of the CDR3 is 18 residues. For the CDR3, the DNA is TGTGCCAGCAGCCCACGCCCTGGGACTAGCCTGAACACCGGGGAGCTGTTTTTT. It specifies CASSPRPGTSLNTGELFF.

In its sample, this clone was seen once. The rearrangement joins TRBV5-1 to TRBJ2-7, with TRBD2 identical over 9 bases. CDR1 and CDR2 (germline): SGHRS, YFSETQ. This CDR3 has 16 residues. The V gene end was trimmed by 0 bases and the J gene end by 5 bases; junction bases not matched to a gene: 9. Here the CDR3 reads CASSLVPAGGGDEQYF. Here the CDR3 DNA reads TGCGCCAGCAGCTTGGTCCCAGCGGGGGGCGGAGACGAGCAGTACTTC. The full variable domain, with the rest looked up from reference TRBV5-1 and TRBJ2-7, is KAGVTQTPRYLIKTRGQQVTLSCSPISGHRSVSWYQQTPGQGLQFLFEYFSETQRNKGNFPGRFSGRQFSNSRSEMNVSTLELGDSALYLCASSLVPAGGGDEQYFGPGTRLTVT.

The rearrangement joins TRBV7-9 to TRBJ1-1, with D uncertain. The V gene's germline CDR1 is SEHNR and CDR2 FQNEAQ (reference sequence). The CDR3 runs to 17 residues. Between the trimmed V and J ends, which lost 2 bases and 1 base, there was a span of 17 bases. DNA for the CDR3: TGTGCCAGCAGCTTAAGATATCCCGGGAAGGGGAACACTGAAGCTTTCTTT. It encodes CASSLRYPGKGNTEAFF.

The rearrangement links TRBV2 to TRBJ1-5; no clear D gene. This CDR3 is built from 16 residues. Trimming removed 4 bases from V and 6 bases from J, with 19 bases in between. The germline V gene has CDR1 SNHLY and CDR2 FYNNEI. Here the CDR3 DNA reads TGTGCCAGCAGTGGGGAGACGGTCGGAGGAGGTCAGCCCCAGCATTTT. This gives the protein CASSGETVGGGQPQHF.

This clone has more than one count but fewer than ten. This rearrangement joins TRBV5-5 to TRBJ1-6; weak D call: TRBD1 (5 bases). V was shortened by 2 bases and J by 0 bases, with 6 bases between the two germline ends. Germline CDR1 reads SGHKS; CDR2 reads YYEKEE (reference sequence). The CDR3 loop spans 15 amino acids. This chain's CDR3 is CASSLRGSYNSPLHF. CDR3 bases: TGTGCCAGCAGCTTAAGGGGCTCCTATAATTCACCCCTCCACTTT.